Included here is one T cell receptor (beta chain) sequence, with context. TCRdb fed the RT-PCR reads into MiXCR, producing one record per CDR3 protein. The table includes roughly 650,000 distinct CDR3 sequences, around 15% detected once. This record comes from a study of response to subunit inactivated influenza vaccine. This CDR3 spans 15 amino acids. V shed 0 bases and J shed 4 bases, with 13 bases lying between them. Germline loops: CDR1 DFQATT, CDR2 SNEGSKA (reference sequence). The rearrangement links TRBV20-1 to TRBJ2-1; D is perhaps TRBD2 (6 bases). Sequenced here: PBMCs from blood, sampled around 14 days before vaccination. The receptor's source is a man aged 50-60 years who received an inactivated influenza vaccine. CDR3 sequence reads: CSARDLRGTYNEQFF. For the CDR3, the DNA is TGCAGTGCTAGAGATCTACGGGGGACGTACAATGAGCAGTTCTTC.